This paragraph reports one TCR beta chain. These data are taken from a study of blood T cell repertoires in COVID-19. Germline V CDR1 and CDR2: MDHEN, SYDVKM. V was clipped by 1 base and J by 5 bases, with 12 bases between them. The length of the CDR3 is 14 residues. Seattle cases were enrolled at active infection and followed longitudinally. TCRdb's copy holds only in-frame clones and misses some; the assay was immunoSEQ multiplex PCR. The profile shows under 90,000 clones, roughly nine tenths of them singletons. The V and J genes are TRBV28 and TRBJ2-7, with D possibly being TRBD2 (6 bases). The source is a woman in her forties or fifties with COVID-19, enrolled during active disease. The material sequenced was peripheral blood. The DNA of the CDR3 is TGTGCCAGCAGTTTATCCGGCGGAGGGCACGAGCAGTACTTC. Translating gives CASSLSGGGHEQYF.